This T cell receptor beta chain was captured by sequencing in a study of T cells expressing NK-cell markers. Study-wide results and limits: Top CD8+ clonotypes included the dominant CD3+CD56+NKG2C+ clonotypes in a handful of donors. The same clonotypes also predominated in the CD3+CD56-NKG2C+ fraction of several donors.

Generation of TCR beta cDNA was performed by 5'RACE template switching incorporating UMIs. Following a re-call of the 5' RACE reads, TCRdb has one entry per CDR3 protein and lacks DNA. The specimen's table records more than 400,000 distinct CDR3 sequences. With regard to this clonotype: Its antigen is not identified.

The CDR3 consists of 15 residues. Germline CDR1 SQVTM, CDR2 ANQGSEA. The chain employs TRBV29-1 and TRBJ2-1; TCRdb names TRBD2, which stays unverified in the absence of DNA. The sequence was collected from a woman between 18 and 70 years old in good health. Specimen: blood T cells: a sorted CD56 or NKG2C T cell subset, CD4+ or CD8+ T cells, or bulk PBMC T cells (not recorded which). CDR3 sequence: CSVSGTSGAYNEQFF.